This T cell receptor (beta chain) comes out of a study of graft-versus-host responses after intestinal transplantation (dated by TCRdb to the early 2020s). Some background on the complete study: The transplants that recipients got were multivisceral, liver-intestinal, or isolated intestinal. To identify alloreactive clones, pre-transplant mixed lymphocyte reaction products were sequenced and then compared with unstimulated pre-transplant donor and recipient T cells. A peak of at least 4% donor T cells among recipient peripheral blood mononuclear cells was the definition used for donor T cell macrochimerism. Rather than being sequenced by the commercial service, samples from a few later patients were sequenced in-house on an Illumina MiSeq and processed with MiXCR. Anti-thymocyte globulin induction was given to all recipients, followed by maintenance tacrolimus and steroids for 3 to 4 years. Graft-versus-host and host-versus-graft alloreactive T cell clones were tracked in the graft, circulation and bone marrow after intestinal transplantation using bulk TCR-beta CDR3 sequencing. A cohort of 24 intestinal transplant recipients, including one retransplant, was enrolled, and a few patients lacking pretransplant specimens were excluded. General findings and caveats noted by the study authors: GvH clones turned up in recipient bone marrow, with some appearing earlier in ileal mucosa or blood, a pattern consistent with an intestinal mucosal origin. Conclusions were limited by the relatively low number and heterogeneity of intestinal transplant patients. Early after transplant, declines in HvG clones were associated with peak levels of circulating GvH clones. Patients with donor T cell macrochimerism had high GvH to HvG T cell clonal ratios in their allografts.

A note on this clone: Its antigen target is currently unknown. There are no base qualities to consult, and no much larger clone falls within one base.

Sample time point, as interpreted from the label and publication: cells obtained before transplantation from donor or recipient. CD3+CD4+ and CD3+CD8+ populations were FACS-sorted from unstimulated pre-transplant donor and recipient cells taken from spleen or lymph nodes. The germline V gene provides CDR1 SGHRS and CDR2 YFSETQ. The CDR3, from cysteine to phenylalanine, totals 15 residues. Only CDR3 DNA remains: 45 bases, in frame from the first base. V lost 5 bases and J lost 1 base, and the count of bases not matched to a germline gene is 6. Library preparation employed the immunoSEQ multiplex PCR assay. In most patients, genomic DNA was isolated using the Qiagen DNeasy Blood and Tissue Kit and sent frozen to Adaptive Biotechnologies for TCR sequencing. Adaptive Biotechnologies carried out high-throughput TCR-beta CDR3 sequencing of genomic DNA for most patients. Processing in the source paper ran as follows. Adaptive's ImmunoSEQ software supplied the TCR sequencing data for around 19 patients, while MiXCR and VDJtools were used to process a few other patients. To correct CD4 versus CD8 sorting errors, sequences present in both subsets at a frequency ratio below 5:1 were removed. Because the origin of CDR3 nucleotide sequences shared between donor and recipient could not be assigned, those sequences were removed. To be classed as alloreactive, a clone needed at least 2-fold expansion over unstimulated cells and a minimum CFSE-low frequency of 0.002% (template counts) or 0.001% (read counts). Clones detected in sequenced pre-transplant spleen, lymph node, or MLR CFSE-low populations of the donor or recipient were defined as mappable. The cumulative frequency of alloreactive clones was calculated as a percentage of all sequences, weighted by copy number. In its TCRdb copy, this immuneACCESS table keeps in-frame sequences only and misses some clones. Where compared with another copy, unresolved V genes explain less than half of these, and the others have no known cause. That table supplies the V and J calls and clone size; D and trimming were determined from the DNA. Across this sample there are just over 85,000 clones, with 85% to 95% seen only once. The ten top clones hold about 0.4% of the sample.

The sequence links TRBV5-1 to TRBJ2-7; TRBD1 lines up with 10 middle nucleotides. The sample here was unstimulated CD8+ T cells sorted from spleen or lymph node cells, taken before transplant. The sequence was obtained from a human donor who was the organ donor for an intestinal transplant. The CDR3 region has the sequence CASRAGTGASYEQYF. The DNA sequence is TGCGCCAGCAGAGCCGGGACAGGGGCTTCCTACGAGCAGTACTTC.